One and the same sample provided the 18 T cell receptor beta chains below, sequenced in a study of shared clonotypes between healthy human individuals (TCRdb year 2020). Receptor amplification or capture employed the immunoSEQ multiplex PCR assay. Sourced from immuneACCESS, this table was stored by TCRdb with only in-frame sequences that have V and J called. A share of the clones is absent; for the studies checked, an unresolved V gene accounts for under half, and the remainder has no known explanation. The sample table shows about 2.3 million clones, and about 90% are seen once. The ten largest clonotypes hold 0.37% of the sample. The sequencing input was naive CD4+ T cells from PBMCs. In light of the paper, this sample's cell subset or site label describes: CD45RA+ positively selected. These TCRs come from a man between 18 and 29 years old in good health. Some clones in this sample may be carry-over from other donors' samples.

V and J are TRBV2 and TRBJ2-2; TRBD2 might be the D (6 bases). V was cut by 1 base and J by 2 bases, with 17 bases left in between. From germline, CDR1 is SNHLY and CDR2 FYNNEI. The CDR3 totals 18 residues. The CDR3 is CASSEVRWEVRNTGELFF. For the CDR3, the DNA is TGTGCCAGCAGTGAAGTTCGGTGGGAGGTCAGAAACACCGGGGAGCTGTTTTTT.

The CDR3 here is CASSSGTGLYEQYF. CDR3 sequence (DNA): TGTGCCAGCAGCTCCGGGACAGGGCTCTACGAGCAGTACTTC. The chain has TRBV5-6 and TRBJ2-7; 9 bases are shared with TRBD1. Per germline, CDR1 SGHDT and CDR2 YYEEEE. The V segment lost 3 bases and the J segment 3 bases; nucleotides outside the gene matches: 4. This CDR3 is built from 14 residues.

In DNA, the CDR3 is TGCGCCAGCAGCGCGGACTTTACATATGGCTACACCTTC. As protein: CASSADFTYGYTF. The chain links TRBV5-1 to TRBJ1-2; D is unresolved. Trimming cost V 4 bases and J 5 bases, with 12 bases left between them. This CDR3 spans 13 amino acids. Germline CDR1 and CDR2: SGHRS and YFSETQ.

The V and J genes are TRBV7-9 and TRBJ2-3, with D possibly TRBD2 on 5 matching bases. Per the germline V gene, CDR1 is SEHNR and CDR2 is FQNEAQ (reference sequence). Trimming took off 5 bases at V and 5 bases at J, with 17 bases between the two ends. The CDR3 loop spans 15 amino acids. CDR3 amino acids: CASSPGLLGGDTQYF. In DNA form, the CDR3 reads TGTGCCAGCAGCCCCGGACTCCTCGGTGGAGATACGCAGTATTTT. The full variable domain, with the rest looked up from reference TRBV7-9 and TRBJ2-3, is DTGVSQNPRHKITKRGQNVTFRCDPISEHNRLYWYRQTLGQGPEFLTYFQNEAQLEKSRLLSDRFSAERPKGSFSTLEIQRTEQGDSAMYLCASSPGLLGGDTQYFGPGTRLTVL.

The chain employs TRBV29-1 and TRBJ2-5; possible D gene TRBD2, 5 bases. Trimming shortened V by 6 bases and J by 4 bases, and 15 bases separated the two germline ends. This CDR3 has 13 residues. Germline V gene sequence: CDR1 SQVTM, CDR2 ANQGSEA. CDR3 loop: CSVGRSVGETQYF. In DNA form, the CDR3 reads TGCAGCGTAGGGAGAAGTGTGGGAGAGACCCAGTACTTC.

In DNA, the CDR3 is TGTGCCAGCAGCCTGGGACTAGCGGAAGAGACCCAGTACTTC. Translation: CASSLGLAEETQYF. The chain couples TRBV6-1 to TRBJ2-5, with 11 bases that match TRBD2. Germline loops: CDR1 MNHNS, CDR2 SASEGT. Losses at the gene ends were 6 bases for V and 3 bases for J; bases not matched to a gene: 3. CDR3 length: 14 residues.

The V gene is TRBV20-1, the J gene TRBJ2-5, with 9 bases identical to TRBD1. Near its end, the DNA agrees better with TRBJ2-7, so the J call may be wrong. The CDR3 is made up of 11 amino acids. From germline, CDR1 is DFQATT and CDR2 SNEGSKA (reference sequence). This chain's CDR3 is CSRQGAYEQYF. CDR3 nucleotide sequence: TGCAGTCGACAGGGGGCCTACGAGCAGTACTTC.

This chain uses TRBV7-2 with TRBJ2-1, with TRBD2 identical over 15 bases. The germline V gene has CDR1 SGHTA and CDR2 FQGNSA. J was trimmed by 9 bases and V by 1 base; bases with no gene match: 13. This CDR3 is built from 19 residues. In nucleotides, the CDR3 is TGTGCCAGCAGCTTAGGTCTAGGACTAGCGGGAGGGCCGGGTGGTGAGCAGTTCTTC. Protein sequence: CASSLGLGLAGGPGGEQFF.

Notes on this clone: This specimen includes other DNA sequences encoding the same CDR3. The chain combines TRBV27 with TRBJ2-3; 11 nucleotides align to TRBD2. Germline CDR1 is MNHEY and CDR2 is SMNVEV (reference sequence). CDR3 size: 15 residues. V trimming: 5 bases; J trimming: 3 bases; junction bases outside the gene matches: 4. CDR3 nucleotide sequence: TGTGCCAGCAGTACACGACTAGCGGGAACAGATACGCAGTATTTT. Its protein product is CASSTRLAGTDTQYF.

The chain links TRBV10-1 to TRBJ1-1, with TRBD1 matching 9 bases. CDR1 and CDR2 from the germline V gene are WNHNN and SYGVQD (reference sequence). This CDR3 has 15 residues. The J segment lost 6 bases and the V segment lost 8 bases, leaving 13 bases of the junction unmatched. The CDR3 is CASSGTGMNKPEAFF. CDR3 in DNA: TGCGCCAGCTCCGGGACAGGGATGAACAAACCTGAAGCTTTCTTT.

The V call is TRBV4-2, the J call TRBJ2-1; 10 bases line up with TRBD2. The CDR3 spans 17 residues. V dropped 6 bases and J dropped 7; count of bases not matched to a gene: 15. From germline, CDR1 is LGHNA and CDR2 YNFKEQ. As DNA, the CDR3 is TGTGCCAGCAGTCGGGCGGCTAGCGGGAGAGCTATGAATGAGCAGTTCTTC. Translated, it gives CASSRAASGRAMNEQFF.

The chain's CDR3 is CASSYQDSSSRNGTF. The DNA for the CDR3 is TGTGCCAGCAGCTACCAGGACAGTTCCTCTAGGAACGGCACCTTC. The chain uses TRBV7-6 and TRBJ1-2; a possible D gene is TRBD1 (6 bases). This CDR3 is 15 amino acids long. The germline V gene encodes CDR1 SGHVS and CDR2 FNYEAQ. V was shortened by 4 bases and J by 13 bases, with 25 bases between the two germline ends.

CDR3 DNA sequence: TGCGCCAGCACGAAGGGGGAGACAGGGGCTGGGGCCAACGTCCTGACTTTC. This codes for CASTKGETGAGANVLTF. The chain has TRBV5-1 and TRBJ2-6, with 8 nucleotides matching TRBD1. Per the germline V gene, CDR1 is SGHRS and CDR2 is YFSETQ. This CDR3 region has 17 residues. The trim removed 6 bases at V and 2 bases at J, leaving 10 bases unmatched.

J is TRBJ2-2 and V is TRBV10-3; unclear D gene. Germline V gene data show CDR1 as ENHRY and CDR2 as SYGVKD. The CDR3 is 14 amino acids. The ends were cut back, 5 bases at V and 1 base at J, with 8 bases in the middle. CDR3 DNA sequence: TGTGCCATCAGTTCCACACTGAACACCGGGGAGCTGTTTTTT. As protein: CAISSTLNTGELFF.

This clone was detected only a few times. The J gene is TRBJ1-2, the V gene TRBV11-2; possible D gene TRBD1, 6 bases. This CDR3 spans 13 amino acids. CDR1 and CDR2 from the germline V gene are SGHAT and FQNNGV. V was cut by 3 bases and J by 4 bases, with 9 bases left in between. As DNA, the CDR3 is TGTGCCAGCAGCTTCGGGGGCGCCTATGGCTACACCTTC. It encodes CASSFGGAYGYTF.

The genes are TRBV7-3 and TRBJ1-2, with D possibly matching TRBD1 (6 bases). Germline V gene lookup returns CDR1 SGHTA and CDR2 FQGTGA. The CDR3 consists of 12 residues. V was pared by 5 bases and J by 8 bases, with 12 bases between. CDR3 region: CASSPGGAGYTF. The CDR3 nucleotides are TGTGCCAGCAGCCCCGGGGGGGCGGGCTACACCTTC.

This clone was detected only once. DNA for the CDR3: TGTGCCAGCAGCTTAGATGGGACTAGCGGGATCTACGAGCAGTACTTC. It translates to CASSLDGTSGIYEQYF. The rearrangement uses TRBV7-2 and TRBJ2-7; 13 bases match TRBD2. V gave up 1 base and J gave up 3 bases; unmatched junction bases: 3. The CDR3 extends over 16 amino acids. CDR1 is SGHTA, CDR2 FQGNSA, per germline.

This chain connects TRBV7-9 to TRBJ2-2, with 8 bases identical to TRBD1. Germline lookup yields CDR1 SEHNR and CDR2 FQNEAQ (reference sequence). The length of the CDR3 is 15 residues. The trim removed 4 bases at V and 5 bases at J, leaving 6 bases unmatched. The CDR3 nucleotides are TGTGCCAGCAGCTCGGACAGGGCGGGAACCGGGGAGCTGTTTTTT. Amino acids: CASSSDRAGTGELFF.